These 32 T cell receptor beta chains came from one sample sequenced in a study of blood T cells in healthy people across ages. Through a sample-barcoded 5' primer and a J-beta primer mix, a second PCR was run for 7 to 11 cycles. TCRdb itself ran the 5' RACE reads through MiXCR, one entry per CDR3 protein. This sample has about 1 million distinct CDR3 sequences, with more than 35% found just once. The sequenced sample consisted of blood. Every receptor here comes from a woman aged 55-70 years in good health.

This clonotype has only one observation. J is TRBJ2-3 and V is TRBV5-1; TRBD1 matches 10 bases. The CDR3 sequence is 17 residues long. V lost 3 bases to trimming and J lost 8 bases; unmatched junction nucleotides: 15. Germline V gives CDR1 SGHRS, CDR2 YFSETQ. In DNA form, the CDR3 reads TGCGCCAGCAGCTCCGACCGACTGACAGGGGGCGGGGGTACGCAGTATTTT. Its translation is CASSSDRLTGGGGTQYF.

This clonotype was seen a handful of times. The gene calls are TRBV5-1 and TRBJ2-4, with D unresolved. Matching the DNA end better, TRBJ2-7 makes the J call doubtful. The CDR3 runs 13 residues. Per germline, CDR1 SGHRS and CDR2 YFSETQ. For the CDR3, the DNA is TGCGCCAGCAGCTTGAGTCTGTACTACGAGCAGTACTTC. Its protein is CASSLSLYYEQYF.

The chain links TRBV30 to TRBJ1-5, with D possibly being TRBD1 (6 bases). CDR1 is GTSNPN and CDR2 is SVGIG in the germline V gene (reference sequence). The ends were cut back, 4 bases at V and 2 bases at J, with 15 bases in the middle. The CDR3 runs to 15 residues. The CDR3 spells CAWTLGRGRNQPQHF. CDR3 DNA: TGTGCCTGGACCCTTGGCAGGGGCCGCAATCAGCCCCAGCATTTT.

V and J are TRBV5-5 and TRBJ2-3; TRBD2 matches at 7 bases. V lost 3 bases and J lost 4; bases outside the gene matches: 14. There are 17 residues in the CDR3. Germline V gene data show CDR1 as SGHKS and CDR2 as YYEKEE (reference sequence). In nucleotides, the CDR3 is TGTGCCAGCAGCTCCGCATGGGGCGGGAGTTACCCAGATACGCAGTATTTT. Amino acids: CASSSAWGGSYPDTQYF.

The V and J genes are TRBV30 and TRBJ2-7; TRBD2 might be the D (7 bases). From germline, CDR1 is GTSNPN and CDR2 SVGIG (reference sequence). The CDR3 runs to 13 residues. The ends were cut back, 1 base at V and 6 bases at J, with 13 bases in the middle. The DNA of the CDR3 is TGTGCCTGGAGTGGGGGGGGCCCCGCCGAGCAGTACTTC. It translates to CAWSGGGPAEQYF.

The chain links TRBV6-6 to TRBJ1-4; D unclear. The CDR3 has 16 residues. In germline, CDR1 is MNHNY, CDR2 SVGAGI (reference sequence). The ends were cut back, 4 bases at V and 0 bases at J, with 12 bases in the middle. The CDR3 is CASSFSDRATNEKLFF. The CDR3, as DNA: TGTGCCAGCAGTTTCTCAGACCGTGCAACTAATGAAAAACTGTTTTTT.

This clonotype has only a few counts. This chain uses TRBV11-2 with TRBJ2-5, with a weak D call TRBD2 (5 bases). V was cut by 8 bases and J by 2 bases, with 15 bases left in between. In germline, CDR1 is SGHAT, CDR2 FQNNGV. This CDR3 has 14 residues. The CDR3: CASSSEARQETQYF. CDR3 DNA sequence: TGTGCCAGCTCCTCGGAGGCCAGACAAGAGACCCAGTACTTC.

This clonotype has a count of ten or more. This chain uses TRBV5-1 with TRBJ1-2; D gene uncertain. The V end was cut by 0 bases, the J end by 3 bases, with 9 bases between. The CDR3 has 14 amino acids. In germline, CDR1 is SGHRS, CDR2 YFSETQ. The CDR3 here is CASSLVVNDYGYTF. CDR3 nucleotide sequence: TGCGCCAGCAGCTTGGTGGTTAACGACTATGGCTACACCTTC.

To note about this clonotype: At one end, the junction sequence differs from germline, possibly due to a read error. The chain carries TRBV28 and TRBJ1-5; 9 bases align to TRBD1. This CDR3 contains 11 residues. The germline V gene encodes CDR1 MDHEN and CDR2 SYDVKM. CDR3 residues: CGTGYNQPQHF. As DNA, the CDR3 is TGCGGGACAGGGTACAATCAGCCCCAGCATTTT. Full variable domain (remainder filled in from reference TRBV28 and TRBJ1-5): DVKVTQSSRYLVKRTGEKVFLECVQDMDHENMFWYRQDPGLGLRLIYFSYDVKMKEKGDIPEGYSVSREKKERFSLILESASTNQTSMYLCGTGYNQPQHFGDGTRLSIL.

This clonotype was found once. The genes are TRBV21-1 and TRBJ2-3. TRBV21-1 is termed a pseudogene. The length of the CDR3 is 14 residues. The CDR3 nucleotides are TGTGCCAGCAGCAATATCATCCGGTGGGATACGCAGTATTTT. Encoded protein: CASSNIIRWDTQYF.

The chain carries TRBV20-1 and TRBJ2-1; a possible D gene is TRBD2 (6 bases). From germline, CDR1 is DFQATT and CDR2 SNEGSKA (reference sequence). This CDR3 comprises 12 residues. Trimming shortened V by 2 bases and J by 6 bases, and 8 bases separated the two germline ends. Here the CDR3 reads CSARLATNEQFF. Here the CDR3 DNA reads TGCAGTGCTAGACTAGCGACCAATGAGCAGTTCTTC.

The chain's CDR3 is CASSQRTGVSEQFF. DNA of the CDR3: TGCGCCAGCAGCCAACGGACAGGGGTGAGTGAGCAGTTCTTC. The V gene is TRBV5-1, the J gene TRBJ2-1; 9 bases are a match to TRBD1. CDR1 is SGHRS, CDR2 YFSETQ, per germline. The CDR3 spans 14 residues. V lost 4 bases and J lost 9; bases outside the gene matches: 8.

This clonotype was seen only a few times. V usage is TRBV15 and J usage is TRBJ2-3; 9 bases match TRBD2. The CDR3 contains 16 residues. Germline V gives CDR1 LNHNV, CDR2 YYDKDF (reference sequence). J was trimmed by 5 bases and V by 0 bases; bases with no gene match: 6. The CDR3 sequence is CATSRDPGLAGDTQYF. The CDR3 DNA follows: TGTGCCACCAGCAGAGACCCGGGACTAGCCGGAGATACGCAGTATTTT.

This clonotype has at least ten counts. The gene calls are TRBV6-5 and TRBJ2-3; D is unresolved. With 5 bases removed from V and 4 bases from J, the gap between germline ends came to 16 bases. CDR1 and CDR2 from the germline V gene are MNHEY and SVGAGI. The CDR3 is 15 residues long. Here the CDR3 DNA reads TGTGCCAGCAGTCCCTGGGGTGGAATTTCAGATACGCAGTATTTT. Translating gives CASSPWGGISDTQYF.

The chain employs TRBV5-1 and TRBJ2-5; TRBD1 matches at 8 bases. CDR3 length equals 17 residues. Per the germline V gene, CDR1 is SGHRS and CDR2 is YFSETQ. The trim removed 1 base at V and 11 bases at J, leaving 19 bases unmatched. The CDR3 sequence: CASSLWTGTGPDNGQYF. As DNA, the CDR3 is TGCGCCAGCAGCTTGTGGACAGGGACTGGGCCTGACAATGGGCAGTACTTC.

This chain links TRBV10-2 with TRBJ2-3, with D perhaps given as TRBD1 or TRBD2 (5 bases each). The CDR3 consists of 14 residues. Trimming removed 2 bases at V and 2 bases at J, with 8 bases between. Looked up from germline, CDR1 is WSHSY and CDR2 is SAAADI. The chain's CDR3 is CASSEDGTTDTQYF. DNA for the CDR3: TGCGCCAGCAGTGAGGATGGGACCACAGATACGCAGTATTTT.

The gene calls are TRBV5-1 and TRBJ2-7; no reliable D call. Trimming cost V 4 bases and J 4 bases, with 15 bases left between them. In germline, CDR1 is SGHRS, CDR2 YFSETQ. CDR3 length equals 14 residues. CDR3 residues: CASSKGILGYEQYF. The DNA of the CDR3 is TGCGCCAGCAGCAAGGGAATACTCGGATACGAGCAGTACTTC.

This clonotype was observed a few times. V usage is TRBV5-1 and J usage is TRBJ2-5, with unresolved D. The germline V and J ends were trimmed by 0 bases and 1 base, with 10 bases remaining between them. The CDR3 length is 15 residues. Germline assignment: CDR1 SGHRS and CDR2 YFSETQ. CDR3 DNA: TGCGCCAGCAGCTTGGAGGCAGGAACCCAAGAGACCCAGTACTTC. It encodes CASSLEAGTQETQYF.

About this clonotype: At one boundary the junction diverges from the germline segment, which might be a read error. V usage is TRBV10-3 and J usage is TRBJ2-5; D perhaps matches TRBD2 (5 bases). This CDR3 region has 15 residues. Germline loops: CDR1 ENHRY, CDR2 SYGVKD. CDR3: CAIRESSNPGETQYF. In nucleotides, the CDR3 is TGTGCCATCAGAGAGTCTTCCAACCCGGGGGAGACCCAGTACTTC.

This clonotype was picked up a small number of times. The chain uses TRBV27 and TRBJ2-3; unclear D gene. Germline values: CDR1 MNHEY, CDR2 SMNVEV (reference sequence). V lost 3 bases and J 2 bases, leaving 9 bases between the germline ends. The CDR3 is made up of 14 amino acids. The CDR3 region is CASSLWQDTDTQYF. CDR3 DNA sequence: TGTGCCAGCAGTTTGTGGCAGGACACAGATACGCAGTATTTT.

This clonotype turned up a few times. The chain uses TRBV27 and TRBJ1-5; weak D call: TRBD1 (5 bases). The length of the CDR3 is 17 residues. Between the trimmed V and J ends, which lost 0 bases and 5 bases, there was a span of 17 bases. Germline V gene lookup returns CDR1 MNHEY and CDR2 SMNVEV (reference sequence). CDR3 protein: CASSLSSGGGGYQPQHF. As DNA, the CDR3 is TGTGCCAGCAGTTTATCCTCCGGGGGTGGGGGGTATCAGCCCCAGCATTTT.

About this clonotype itself: Likely a read error: the CDR3 ends without its conserved phenylalanine or tryptophan. The rearrangement uses TRBV3-1 and TRBJ2-4; TRBD2 might be the D (6 bases). Germline loops: CDR1 LGHDT, CDR2 YNNKEL (reference sequence). V was clipped by 3 bases and J by 0 bases, with 12 bases between them. The CDR3 runs to 16 residues. CDR3 nucleotides: TGTGCCAGCAGCCATGCTTCGACTAGAGCCAAAAACATTCAGTACTTA. As protein: CASSHASTRAKNIQYL.

The CDR3 here is CSAHSGRWGETQYF. CDR3 bases: TGCAGTGCGCATAGCGGGAGATGGGGAGAGACCCAGTACTTC. V usage is TRBV20-1 and J usage is TRBJ2-5; 9 bases fit TRBD2. The CDR3 has 14 amino acids. V trimming: 6 bases; J trimming: 4 bases; junction bases outside the gene matches: 9. Germline-derived CDR1 and CDR2 are DFQATT and SNEGSKA (reference sequence).

The gene calls are TRBV10-1 and TRBJ2-1; D is undetermined. The CDR3 totals 15 residues. Germline lookup yields CDR1 WNHNN and CDR2 SYGVQD (reference sequence). Trimming removed 0 bases at V and 2 bases at J, with 8 bases between. CDR3 coding DNA: TGCGCCAGCAGTGAGTCCACCGTACCCTACAATGAGCAGTTCTTC. This codes for CASSESTVPYNEQFF.

This sequence joins TRBV18 and TRBJ1-2, with D unclear. This CDR3 has 13 amino acids. Trimming removed 2 bases from V and 8 bases from J, with 12 bases in between. From germline, CDR1 is KGHSH and CDR2 LQKENI. CDR3 DNA sequence: TGTGCCAGCTCACCAAAATCCTTGGGGGGCTACACCTTC. This encodes CASSPKSLGGYTF.

The chain is built from TRBV5-5 and TRBJ2-7; D is undetermined. The J call may be mistaken, given a closer DNA end match to TRBJ2-5. The CDR3 extends over 13 amino acids. Germline lookup yields CDR1 SGHKS and CDR2 YYEKEE (reference sequence). CDR3 DNA: TGTGCCAGCAGCTTGGCCTCGGTAGAGACCCAGTACTTC. Translated: CASSLASVETQYF.

This clonotype appeared a few times. CDR3 region: CASSEESYYGYTF. In DNA form, the CDR3 reads TGTGCCAGCAGTGAAGAGAGTTACTATGGCTACACCTTC. V is TRBV2 and J is TRBJ1-2; D not resolved. V was clipped by 1 base and J by 3 bases, with 6 bases between them. From germline, CDR1 is SNHLY and CDR2 FYNNEI. This CDR3 contains 13 residues.

The V call is TRBV13, the J call TRBJ2-1; D gene uncertain. The CDR3 loop spans 13 amino acids. The V gene lost 5 bases and the J gene lost 7 bases, with 12 bases spanning the gap. The germline V gene encodes CDR1 PRHDT and CDR2 FYEKMQ (reference sequence). CDR3 protein: CASSVVFGNEQFF. CDR3 sequence (DNA): TGTGCCAGCAGCGTAGTGTTTGGTAATGAGCAGTTCTTC.

At least ten counts were recorded for this clonotype. J is TRBJ1-2 and V is TRBV6-2 or TRBV6-3; no firm D call. V was trimmed by 0 bases and J by 2 bases, leaving 10 bases between them. Germline lookup yields CDR1 MNHEY and CDR2 SVGEGT. The CDR3 runs to 15 residues. The CDR3 sequence: CASSYSTLPNYGYTF. CDR3 in DNA: TGTGCCAGCAGTTACTCGACGCTCCCAAACTATGGCTACACCTTC.

The chain joins TRBV7-2 to TRBJ2-1; D might be TRBD1 (5 bases). The CDR3 covers 15 residues. Germline CDR1 and CDR2: SGHTA and FQGNSA. Trimming cost V 1 base and J 10 bases, with 17 bases left between them. CDR3 DNA: TGTGCCAGCAGCTTAGATAGGGGAAAGTCCTACGAGCAGTTCTTC. This encodes CASSLDRGKSYEQFF.

There are a few counts of this clonotype. The rearrangement links TRBV13 to TRBJ2-7; the D gene could be TRBD1 or TRBD2 (5 bases each). Per germline, CDR1 PRHDT and CDR2 FYEKMQ (reference sequence). Trimming stripped 5 bases from V and 2 bases from J, with 13 bases between. There are 14 residues in the CDR3. The CDR3 bases are TGTGCCAGCAGCGCCGGGACCGCGACCTACGAGCAGTACTTC. Translated: CASSAGTATYEQYF.

V usage is TRBV7-8 and J usage is TRBJ2-1; 9 bases are shared with TRBD2. V lost 3 bases to trimming and J lost 8 bases; unmatched junction nucleotides: 8. From germline, CDR1 is SGHVS and CDR2 FQNEAQ. This CDR3 spans 15 amino acids. The CDR3 reads CASSLTSGRFHEQFF. The CDR3 bases are TGTGCCAGCAGCTTGACGAGCGGGAGGTTCCATGAGCAGTTCTTC.